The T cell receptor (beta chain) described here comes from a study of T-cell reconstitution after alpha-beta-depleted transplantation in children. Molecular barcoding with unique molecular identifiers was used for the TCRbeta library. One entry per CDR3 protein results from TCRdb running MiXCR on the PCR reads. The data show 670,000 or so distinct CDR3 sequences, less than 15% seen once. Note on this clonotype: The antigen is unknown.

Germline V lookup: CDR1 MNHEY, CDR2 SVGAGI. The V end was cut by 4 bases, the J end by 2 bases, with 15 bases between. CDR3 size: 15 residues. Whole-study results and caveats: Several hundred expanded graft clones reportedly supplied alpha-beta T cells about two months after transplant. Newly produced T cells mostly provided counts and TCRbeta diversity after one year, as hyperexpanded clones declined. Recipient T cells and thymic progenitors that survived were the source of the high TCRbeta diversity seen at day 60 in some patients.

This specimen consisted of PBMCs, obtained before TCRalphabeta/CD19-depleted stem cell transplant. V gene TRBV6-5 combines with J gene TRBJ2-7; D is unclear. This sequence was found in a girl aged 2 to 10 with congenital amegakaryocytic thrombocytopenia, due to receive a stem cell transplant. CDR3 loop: CASSSRAPLTYEQYF. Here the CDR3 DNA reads TGTGCCAGCAGTTCCCGGGCCCCTCTAACCTACGAGCAGTACTTC.